This section outlines one T cell receptor (beta chain) sequence together with its context. The record originates from a study of OX40 agonist ivuxolimab in advanced cancers. About the study: Dose-escalation cases comprised hepatocellular carcinoma, melanoma, renal cell or head and neck cancer. Partial responses were observed in three patients, of whom one had hepatocellular carcinoma and two had cutaneous melanoma.

TCRdb's copy holds only in-frame clones and misses some; the assay was immunoSEQ multiplex PCR. Of some 85,000 clones listed, over 75% are singletons. The junction had 9 bases not matched to a gene; V was cut back by 7 bases and J by 6 bases. CDR1 is MDHEN, CDR2 SYDVKM, per germline. CDR3 length: 14 amino acids. This specimen was CD4+ or CD8+ T cells sorted from blood, taken in a trial of the OX40 agonist ivuxolimab. The chain recombines TRBV28 with TRBJ2-1, with 7 bases that match TRBD1. The TCR was taken from an adult with an advanced solid tumor such as melanoma, head and neck, liver or kidney cancer. CDR3 sequence: CASTPGTAPNEQFF. CDR3 nucleotides: TGTGCCAGCACCCCAGGGACAGCTCCCAATGAGCAGTTCTTC.